The next 20 T cell receptor beta chains were all read from a single sample in a study of T-cell memory formation after mild COVID-19 (dated by TCRdb to the early 2020s). To prepare the library, 5' RACE was applied. Instrument used: Illumina NovaSeq 6000. Starting from the raw public reads, TCRdb applied fastp trimming at Q25, assembled clones with MiXCR and retained in-frame beta chains. Rows are unified per CDR3 protein, each entry keeping the most common DNA and genes. The sample table holds about 140,000 distinct CDR3 sequences, of which 13% to 15% were seen once. The ten biggest clones cover 25% to 30% of the sample. Sequenced: PBMCs or a T cell subset sorted from them (not recorded which). These receptors were taken from an adult woman who had mild COVID-19 (a few samples of this study predate the infection). The sample titles of this study are shuffled in the database, so cell type and time point are left out; the donor was told from shared clones.

This clonotype was counted a few times. The chain recombines TRBV18 with TRBJ2-5, with a weak D call TRBD1 (6 bases). Trimming removed 2 bases at V and 4 bases at J, with 14 bases between. Germline CDR1 and CDR2: KGHSH and LQKENI. CDR3 length: 15 residues. The CDR3 bases are TGTGCCAGCTCACCAGGGGGCGAGGGTGGAGAGACCCAGTACTTC. Translated, it gives CASSPGGEGGETQYF.

This clonotype was counted at least ten times. DNA of the CDR3: TGCAGCGTTGACGGGGAGGGGGGTCTGGCTGAAGCTTTCTTT. Its protein is CSVDGEGGLAEAFF. This chain uses TRBV29-1 with TRBJ1-1; possibly TRBD1 for D (6 bases). V lost 3 bases and J lost 6, with 17 bases in between. Germline V lookup: CDR1 SQVTM, CDR2 ANQGSEA. The CDR3 length is 14 residues.

This clonotype was found a few times. The J gene is TRBJ2-3, the V gene TRBV24-1; D unclear. CDR1 and CDR2 from the germline V gene are KGHDR and SFDVKD. There are 16 residues in the CDR3. V was shortened by 0 bases and J by 2 bases, with 11 bases between the two germline ends. DNA of the CDR3: TGTGCCACCAGTGATTTGGCGGAGAGAGACACAGATACGCAGTATTTT. Encoded protein: CATSDLAERDTDTQYF.

This clonotype has a handful of counts. The V gene is TRBV20-1, the J gene TRBJ2-7; no reliable D call. Germline loops: CDR1 DFQATT, CDR2 SNEGSKA (reference sequence). CDR3 length equals 17 residues. V lost 6 bases and J 4 bases, leaving 28 bases between the germline ends. The CDR3 loop reads CSALKRALGPTIYEQYF. The CDR3 region has the DNA TGCAGTGCCCTGAAAAGGGCCTTAGGCCCAACTATTTACGAGCAGTACTTC.

The chain couples TRBV20-1 to TRBJ2-3; D unresolved. The CDR3 extends over 13 amino acids. Germline loops: CDR1 DFQATT, CDR2 SNEGSKA (reference sequence). Between the trimmed V and J ends, which lost 3 bases and 3 bases, there was a span of 10 bases. DNA for the CDR3: TGCAGTGCTAGCTTATTCCGGACAGATACGCAGTATTTT. This gives the protein CSASLFRTDTQYF.

The rearrangement uses TRBV7-8 and TRBJ2-7, with TRBD2 as a possible D gene (5 bases). Trimming left V 4 bases short and J 3 bases short, with 13 bases between. The CDR3 contains 14 residues. Germline-derived CDR1 and CDR2 are SGHVS and FQNEAQ. The CDR3 DNA follows: TGTGCCAGCAGCTCGCGGGTAGGGTTCTACGAGCAGTACTTC. This gives the protein CASSSRVGFYEQYF.

The CDR3 DNA sequence: TGTGCCAGCAGTTTCGACAGGAGCTATGGCTACACCTTC. Encoded protein: CASSFDRSYGYTF. The V gene is TRBV12-3 or TRBV12-4, the J gene TRBJ1-2; D possibly corresponds to TRBD1 (6 bases). CDR3 length: 13 residues. Trimming left V 3 bases short and J 4 bases short, with 9 bases between.

This clonotype was seen many times. The chain couples TRBV5-5 to TRBJ2-1, with 9 nucleotides matching TRBD2. Germline CDR1 SGHKS, CDR2 YYEKEE (reference sequence). The CDR3 loop spans 16 amino acids. The trim removed 3 bases at V and 4 bases at J, leaving 8 bases unmatched. The CDR3 sequence is CASSSPGLAGYNEQFF. CDR3 nucleotide sequence: TGTGCCAGCAGCTCGCCGGGACTAGCAGGGTACAATGAGCAGTTCTTC.

This clonotype was observed a handful of times. This sequence joins TRBV5-4 and TRBJ1-2, with D unclear. V shed 6 bases and J shed 6 bases, with 18 bases lying between them. Germline CDR1 SGHNT, CDR2 YYREEE (reference sequence). The CDR3 is 14 residues long. This CDR3 reads CASTGGGIGDGYTF. As DNA, the CDR3 is TGTGCCAGCACCGGTGGAGGTATCGGAGATGGCTACACCTTC.

This clonotype appeared a single time. This chain connects TRBV7-9 to TRBJ1-1; D is undetermined. V was pared by 1 base and J by 0 bases, with 12 bases between. Germline CDR1 reads SEHNR; CDR2 reads FQNEAQ (reference sequence). This CDR3 has 16 amino acids. Here the CDR3 DNA reads TGTGCCAGCAGCTTAGGGTCAGGACTCATGAACACTGAAGCTTTCTTT. Its protein product is CASSLGSGLMNTEAFF.

J is TRBJ2-5 and V is TRBV5-4; D unresolved. The CDR3 extends over 14 amino acids. CDR1 is SGHNT and CDR2 is YYREEE in the germline V gene (reference sequence). V lost 2 bases and J 2 bases, leaving 10 bases between the germline ends. CDR3 DNA sequence: TGTGCCAGCAGCTTCGGAGCCTCACAAGAGACCCAGTACTTC. As protein: CASSFGASQETQYF.

The J gene is TRBJ1-2, the V gene TRBV29-1, with D unresolved. Trimming left V 6 bases short and J 6 bases short, with 17 bases between. The V gene's germline CDR1 is SQVTM and CDR2 ANQGSEA. The CDR3 loop spans 13 amino acids. CDR3 DNA sequence: TGCAGCGTCGCAAAGGCAGACCGAAATGGCTACACCTTC. Its translation is CSVAKADRNGYTF.

This rearrangement joins TRBV6-5 to TRBJ2-1; the D gene is possibly TRBD1 (6 bases). Germline V lookup: CDR1 MNHEY, CDR2 SVGAGI. V was clipped by 4 bases and J by 10 bases, with 14 bases between them. CDR3 length: 13 residues. CDR3 residues: CASSWEQGDEQFF. CDR3 nucleotide sequence: TGTGCCAGCAGTTGGGAACAGGGAGACGAGCAGTTCTTC.

The rearrangement uses TRBV11-2 and TRBJ1-1, with D unclear. Per the germline V gene, CDR1 is SGHAT and CDR2 is FQNNGV. The CDR3 contains 15 residues. V gave up 1 base and J gave up 3 bases, with 12 bases separating them. This CDR3 reads CASSLGRAGYTEAFF. As DNA, the CDR3 is TGTGCCAGCAGCTTAGGGAGGGCAGGATACACTGAAGCTTTCTTT.

The table lists this clonotype with a few counts. The chain uses TRBV24-1 and TRBJ2-6, with 7 nucleotides matching TRBD1. This CDR3 region has 20 residues. The ends lost 2 bases at V and 4 bases at J; junction bases unmatched: 16. CDR1 is KGHDR, CDR2 SFDVKD, per germline. Here the CDR3 reads CATSDSRWGTALKGANVLTF. CDR3 sequence (DNA): TGTGCCACCAGTGATTCTCGTTGGGGGACAGCCCTGAAGGGGGCCAACGTCCTGACTTTC.

The chain uses TRBV6-5 and TRBJ2-1; the D is unclear. Trimming left V 4 bases short and J 2 bases short, with 9 bases between. CDR3 length: 14 residues. Per the germline V gene, CDR1 is MNHEY and CDR2 is SVGAGI. DNA for the CDR3: TGTGCCAGCAGTTTCGGTTTTACCTACAATGAGCAGTTCTTC. It is translated as CASSFGFTYNEQFF.

This clonotype has more than one count but fewer than ten. The chain recombines TRBV4-1 with TRBJ2-7; a possible D gene is TRBD1 (6 bases). The germline V gene encodes CDR1 MGHRA and CDR2 YSYEKL. V was pared by 0 bases and J by 5 bases, with 8 bases between. The CDR3 runs to 13 residues. The CDR3 nucleotides are TGCGCCAGCAGCCAAGAGGCAGGGGACGAGCAGTACTTC. Translating it yields CASSQEAGDEQYF.

This chain joins TRBV9 and TRBJ2-5; 8 bases fit TRBD1. Germline V gene data show CDR1 as SGDLS and CDR2 as YYNGEE. The CDR3 consists of 15 residues. V trimming: 4 bases; J trimming: 4 bases; junction bases outside the gene matches: 9. The CDR3 spells CASSPGGASVETQYF. In DNA form, the CDR3 reads TGTGCCAGCAGCCCAGGGGGCGCGTCAGTAGAGACCCAGTACTTC.

The chain joins TRBV4-3 to TRBJ2-7, with 7 bases lining up with TRBD1. The CDR3 runs to 15 residues. Trimming cost V 1 base and J 2 bases; bases outside gene matches: 5. Per the germline V gene, CDR1 is LGHNA and CDR2 is YSLEER. The CDR3 sequence: CASSQGTGRTYEQYF. The CDR3 nucleotides are TGCGCCAGCAGCCAAGGGACAGGCCGAACCTACGAGCAGTACTTC.

V is TRBV5-1 and J is TRBJ2-7; D gene ambiguous. V was clipped by 2 bases and J by 2 bases, with 20 bases between them. Germline lookup yields CDR1 SGHRS and CDR2 YFSETQ. The CDR3 totals 17 residues. CDR3 protein: CASSLPKSGQETYEQYF. CDR3 sequence (DNA): TGCGCCAGCAGCTTACCCAAGTCGGGTCAAGAAACCTACGAGCAGTACTTC.